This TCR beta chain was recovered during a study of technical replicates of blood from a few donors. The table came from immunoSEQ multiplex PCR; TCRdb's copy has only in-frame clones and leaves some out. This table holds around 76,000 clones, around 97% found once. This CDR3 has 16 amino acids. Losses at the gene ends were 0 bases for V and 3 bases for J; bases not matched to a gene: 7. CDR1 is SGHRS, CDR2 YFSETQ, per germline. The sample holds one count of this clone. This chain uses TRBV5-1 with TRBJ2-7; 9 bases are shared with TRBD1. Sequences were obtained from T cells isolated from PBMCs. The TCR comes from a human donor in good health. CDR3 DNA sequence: TGCGCCAGCAGCTTGGAACCGGGACAGGGCTACTACGAGCAGTACTTC. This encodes CASSLEPGQGYYEQYF.